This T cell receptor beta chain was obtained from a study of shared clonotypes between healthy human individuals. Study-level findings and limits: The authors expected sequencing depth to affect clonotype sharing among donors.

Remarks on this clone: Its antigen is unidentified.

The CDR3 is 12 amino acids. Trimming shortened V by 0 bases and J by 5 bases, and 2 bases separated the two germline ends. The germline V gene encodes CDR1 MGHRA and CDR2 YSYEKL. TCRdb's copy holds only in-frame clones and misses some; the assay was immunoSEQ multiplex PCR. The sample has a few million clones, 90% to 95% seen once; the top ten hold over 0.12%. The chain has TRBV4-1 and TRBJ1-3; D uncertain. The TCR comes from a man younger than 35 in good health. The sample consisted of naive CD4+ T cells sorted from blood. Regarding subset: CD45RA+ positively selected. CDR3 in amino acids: CASSQDRNTIYF. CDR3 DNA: TGCGCCAGCAGCCAAGACCGAAACACCATATATTTT.